The 2 T cell receptor beta chains reported below all come from one sample, sequenced in a study of blood T cell repertoires in COVID-19 (dated by TCRdb to about 2020). Preparation of the library involved the immunoSEQ multiplex PCR assay. TCRdb took this table from immuneACCESS and kept in-frame rearrangements with V and J called. Such tables lack part of the clones; where checked against another copy, unresolved V genes explain under half of the gap, and the rest is unexplained. This sample has tens of thousands of clones in its table, and around 89% of those were observed once. About a sixth of the sample is held by the ten biggest clonotypes. Material for sequencing was peripheral blood. The receptors stem from an older woman with COVID-19, enrolled during active disease.

The chain carries TRBV21-1 and TRBJ2-6; the D call in the table, TRBD1, was not verified against the DNA. TRBV21-1 is labeled a pseudogene. This CDR3 is built from 15 residues. DNA for the CDR3: TGTGCCAGCAGCAAACTGGGCCCCGGGGCCAACGTCCTGACTTTC. It translates to CASSKLGPGANVLTF.

The V and J genes are TRBV28 and TRBJ2-7; a possible D gene is TRBD2 (5 bases). The CDR3 runs 13 residues. Germline assignment: CDR1 MDHEN and CDR2 SYDVKM. Trimming removed 3 bases from V and 5 bases from J, with 11 bases in between. CDR3 sequence: CASSLTGNHEQYF. As DNA, the CDR3 is TGTGCCAGCAGTTTGACGGGAAACCACGAGCAGTACTTC. Using reference TRBV28 and TRBJ2-7 for the parts outside the CDR3, the full variable domain is DVKVTQSSRYLVKRTGEKVFLECVQDMDHENMFWYRQDPGLGLRLIYFSYDVKMKEKGDIPEGYSVSREKKERFSLILESASTNQTSMYLCASSLTGNHEQYFGPGTRLTVT.